This T cell receptor (beta chain) emerged from a study of T cells after yellow fever vaccination. Overall study findings and caveats: Re-detected after boosting: most primary clones, 96% of CD4 and over 80% of CD8. The study found a weaker secondary response that peaked faster, day 5 versus 15.

It was through 5'RACE template switching that TCR cDNA was made, with a universal primer site and UMIs added. TCRdb re-called the 5' RACE reads through MiXCR, storing one row per CDR3 protein. The data contain a few hundred thousand distinct CDR3 sequences, roughly 4% of them seen just once; the ten biggest clones take up 20% to 25%. Ten or more counts support this clonotype. The antigen remains undetermined. Trimming at V came to 5 bases and at J to 3 bases, leaving 3 bases not matched to a gene. The CDR3 runs 15 residues. Germline CDR1 reads SGHRS; CDR2 reads YFSETQ. This receptor was identified in a man younger than 35 who received the YFV17D yellow fever vaccine. The sequences come from PBMCs, collected 5 days after the yellow fever booster vaccination. The J gene is TRBJ2-3, the V gene TRBV5-1; TRBD2 matches at 13 bases. This CDR3 reads CASRWTSGGTDTQYF. CDR3 DNA: TGCGCCAGCAGGTGGACTAGCGGGGGAACAGATACGCAGTATTTT.